This T cell receptor (beta chain) was profiled in a study of cytomegalovirus exposure and HLA in healthy donors. Nominal health characterized the donors when sampled, though unrecorded immune exposures were likely. Whole-study results and caveats: It was reportedly the case that the classifier diagnosed cytomegalovirus status with high specificity and sensitivity. It emerged from a later analysis that several of the most significant clusters appeared to be linked to common viral pathogens.

The PCR used 60 Vbeta and 13 Jbeta primers. Sequenced by immunoSEQ multiplex PCR; TCRdb stores in-frame clones only, minus some. The sample has fewer than 200,000 clones, 76% seen once. Concerning this clone: Its specificity is not known.

The germline V and J ends were trimmed by 6 bases and 2 bases, with 12 bases remaining between them. CDR3 length equals 14 residues. Germline V CDR1 and CDR2: LGHNT, FRNRAP. Sequenced material: PBMCs. The TCR was taken from a female donor in good health and CMV-seronegative. This sequence joins TRBV12-5 and TRBJ2-3; D uncertain. CDR3 protein: CASGPARYTDTQYF. DNA for the CDR3: TGTGCTAGTGGACCAGCGAGGTACACAGATACGCAGTATTTT.